The clone carrying this T cell receptor beta chain was recorded many times. Its antigen is unidentified. Arm-PCR with iRepertoire HTBI primers amplified the CDR3 regions for these TCR beta libraries. TCRdb independently ran MiXCR on the multiplex PCR reads; one entry per CDR3 protein. Among roughly 350,000 distinct CDR3 sequences, over 15% were seen once, and the ten largest hold 25% to 30%. V dropped 6 bases and J dropped 7; count of bases not matched to a gene: 3. Germline V CDR1 and CDR2: LGHDT, YNNKEL (reference sequence). CDR3 length: 13 residues. Time point: newly diagnosed GD, antithyroid drugs for less than 3 months. The TCR library was prepared using RNA isolated from PBMCs. These data come from a study of regulatory T cells in long-lasting Graves disease. Study-wide points: TRBV28 was favored in persistent disease, as were TRBJ1-2 and TRBJ2-5. Compared with new cases, persistent Graves' patients showed reduced TCR diversity.

Separately, the same data were catalogued under a study of T cells in Graves' hyperthyroidism and ophthalmopathy. Per that paper: Using the HTBI primer set, a first-round RT-PCR was run on the TCR CDR3. Median prediction lead before ophthalmopathy onset was 6.5 months with the model.

The chain couples TRBV3-1 to TRBJ2-3; 11 positions match TRBD2. This TCR derives from a middle-aged man with Graves disease. Sequencing used peripheral blood mononuclear cells (PBMCs), obtained at new diagnosis, from a patient treated with antithyroid drugs. DNA for the CDR3: TGTGCCAGCAGTGCTAGCGGGGGGAATACGCAGTATTTT. It encodes CASSASGGNTQYF.